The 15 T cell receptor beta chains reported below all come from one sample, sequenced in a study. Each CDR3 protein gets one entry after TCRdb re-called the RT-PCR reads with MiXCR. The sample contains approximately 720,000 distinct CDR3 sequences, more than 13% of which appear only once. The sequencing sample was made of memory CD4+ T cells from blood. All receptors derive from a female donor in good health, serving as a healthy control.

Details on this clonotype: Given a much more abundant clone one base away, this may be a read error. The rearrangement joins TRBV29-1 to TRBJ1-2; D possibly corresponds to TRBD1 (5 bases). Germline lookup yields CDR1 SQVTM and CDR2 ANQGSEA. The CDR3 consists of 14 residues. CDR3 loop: CRVAQPDSPYGYTF. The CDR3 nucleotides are TGCAGAGTTGCACAACCAGACAGTCCCTATGGCTACACCTTC.

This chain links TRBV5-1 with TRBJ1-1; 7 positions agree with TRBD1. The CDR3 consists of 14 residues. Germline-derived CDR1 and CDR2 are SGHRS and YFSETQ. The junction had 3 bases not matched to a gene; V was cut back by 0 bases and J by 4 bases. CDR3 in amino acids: CASSLDAGGTEAFF. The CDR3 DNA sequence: TGCGCCAGCAGCTTGGATGCAGGGGGCACTGAAGCTTTCTTT.

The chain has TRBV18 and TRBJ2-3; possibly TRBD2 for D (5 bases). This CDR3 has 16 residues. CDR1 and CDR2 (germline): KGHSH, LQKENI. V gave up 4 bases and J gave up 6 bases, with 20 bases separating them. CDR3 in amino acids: CASSHSTITHGDTQYF. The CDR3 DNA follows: TGTGCCAGCTCACACTCGACTATAACACATGGGGATACGCAGTATTTT.

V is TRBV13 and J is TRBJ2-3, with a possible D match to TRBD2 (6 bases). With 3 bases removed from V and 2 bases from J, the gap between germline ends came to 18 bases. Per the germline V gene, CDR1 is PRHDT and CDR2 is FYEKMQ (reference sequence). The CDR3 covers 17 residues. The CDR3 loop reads CASSFFLGSGVTDTQYF. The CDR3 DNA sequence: TGTGCCAGCAGCTTTTTCCTAGGTAGCGGAGTCACAGATACGCAGTATTTT.

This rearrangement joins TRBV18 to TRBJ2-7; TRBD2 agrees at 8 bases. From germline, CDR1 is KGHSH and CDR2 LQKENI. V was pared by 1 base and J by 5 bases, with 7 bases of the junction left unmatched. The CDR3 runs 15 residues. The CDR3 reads CASSPRTSNPNEQYF. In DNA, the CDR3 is TGTGCCAGCTCACCACGGACTAGCAACCCCAACGAGCAGTACTTC.

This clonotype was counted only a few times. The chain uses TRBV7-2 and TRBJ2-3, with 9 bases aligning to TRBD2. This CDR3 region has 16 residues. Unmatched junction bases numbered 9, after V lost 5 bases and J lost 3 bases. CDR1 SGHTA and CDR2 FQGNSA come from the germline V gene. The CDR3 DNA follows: TGTGCCAGCAGCCCCAGGTCAGGACTAGCGACAGATACGCAGTATTTT. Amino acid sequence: CASSPRSGLATDTQYF.

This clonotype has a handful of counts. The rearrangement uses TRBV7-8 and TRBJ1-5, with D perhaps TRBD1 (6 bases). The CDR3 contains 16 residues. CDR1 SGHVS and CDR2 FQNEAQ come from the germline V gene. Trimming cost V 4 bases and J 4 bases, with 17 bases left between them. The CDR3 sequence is CASSSSGGTTNQPQHF. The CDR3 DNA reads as TGTGCCAGCAGCTCCTCGGGAGGGACAACGAATCAGCCCCAGCATTTT.

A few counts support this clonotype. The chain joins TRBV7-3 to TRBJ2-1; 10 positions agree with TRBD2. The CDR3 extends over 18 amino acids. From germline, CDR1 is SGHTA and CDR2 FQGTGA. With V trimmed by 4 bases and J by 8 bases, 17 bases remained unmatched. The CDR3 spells CASSSPSGSHLIGDEQFF. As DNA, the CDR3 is TGTGCCAGCAGCTCCCCTAGCGGGAGTCACCTTATTGGCGATGAGCAGTTCTTC.

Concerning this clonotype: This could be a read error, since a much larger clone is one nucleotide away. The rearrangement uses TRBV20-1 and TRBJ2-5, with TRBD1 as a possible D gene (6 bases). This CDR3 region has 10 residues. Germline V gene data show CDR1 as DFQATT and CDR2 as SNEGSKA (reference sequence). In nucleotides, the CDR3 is TGCAGTGCTAACAGGGAGACCCCGTACTTC. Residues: CSANRETPYF.

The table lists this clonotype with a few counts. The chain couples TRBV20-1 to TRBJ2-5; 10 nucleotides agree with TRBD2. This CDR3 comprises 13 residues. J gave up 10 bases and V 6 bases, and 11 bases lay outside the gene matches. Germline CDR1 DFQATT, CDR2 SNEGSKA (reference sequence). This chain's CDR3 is CSATGLAGALQYF. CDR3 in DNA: TGCAGTGCCACGGGGCTAGCGGGAGCCCTCCAGTACTTC.

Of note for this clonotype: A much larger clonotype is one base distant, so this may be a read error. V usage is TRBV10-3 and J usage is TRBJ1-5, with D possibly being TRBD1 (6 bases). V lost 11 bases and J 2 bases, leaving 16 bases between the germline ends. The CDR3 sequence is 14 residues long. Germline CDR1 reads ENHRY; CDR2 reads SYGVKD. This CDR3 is CAARGVQGNQPQHF. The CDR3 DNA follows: TGTGCCGCTAGGGGGGTGCAGGGCAATCAGCCCCAGCATTTT.

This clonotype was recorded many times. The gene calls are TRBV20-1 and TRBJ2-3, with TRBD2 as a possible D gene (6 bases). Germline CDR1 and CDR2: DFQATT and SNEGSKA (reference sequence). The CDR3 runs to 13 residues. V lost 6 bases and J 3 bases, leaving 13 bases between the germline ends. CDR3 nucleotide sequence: TGCAGTGCGGCGGGACTGCAAACAGATACGCAGTATTTT. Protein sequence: CSAAGLQTDTQYF.

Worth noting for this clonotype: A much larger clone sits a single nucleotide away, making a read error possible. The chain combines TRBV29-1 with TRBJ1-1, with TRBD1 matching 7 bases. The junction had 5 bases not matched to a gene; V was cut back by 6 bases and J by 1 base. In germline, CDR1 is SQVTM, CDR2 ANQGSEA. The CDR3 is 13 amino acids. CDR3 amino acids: CSVPYRGNTEAFF. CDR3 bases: TGCAGCGTCCCGTACAGGGGGAACACTGAAGCTTTCTTT.

The CDR3 DNA reads TGTGCCAGCAGCTTTTCTGCTGGAGACAATGAGCAGTACTTC. Encoded protein: CASSFSAGDNEQYF. The V and J genes are TRBV7-3 and TRBJ2-7; no reliable D call. CDR1 is SGHTA, CDR2 FQGTGA, per germline. V lost 3 bases and J 7 bases, leaving 16 bases between the germline ends. This CDR3 region has 14 residues. The complete variable domain, with remaining parts taken from reference TRBV7-3 and TRBJ2-7, reads GAGVSQTPSNKVTEKGKYVELRCDPISGHTALYWYRQSLGQGPEFLIYFQGTGAADDSGLPNDRFFAVRPEGSVSTLKIQRTERGDSAVYLCASSFSAGDNEQYFGPGTRLTVT.

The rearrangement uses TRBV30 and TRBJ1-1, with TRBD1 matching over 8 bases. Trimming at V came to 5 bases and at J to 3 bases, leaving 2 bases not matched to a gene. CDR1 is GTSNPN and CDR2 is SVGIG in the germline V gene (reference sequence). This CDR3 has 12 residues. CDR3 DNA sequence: TGTGCCTGGGACAGGGGCTACACTGAAGCTTTCTTT. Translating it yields CAWDRGYTEAFF.